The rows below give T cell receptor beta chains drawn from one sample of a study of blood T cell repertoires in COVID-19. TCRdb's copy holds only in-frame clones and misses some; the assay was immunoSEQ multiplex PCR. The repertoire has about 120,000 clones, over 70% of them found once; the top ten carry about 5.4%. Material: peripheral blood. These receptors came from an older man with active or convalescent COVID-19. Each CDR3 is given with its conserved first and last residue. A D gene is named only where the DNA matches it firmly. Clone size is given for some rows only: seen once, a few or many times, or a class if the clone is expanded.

cdr3_aa: CASSLALDGYTF; cdr3_nt: TGCGCCAGCAGCTTGGCCCTTGATGGCTACACCTTC; v_call: TRBV5-1; clone_size: -; d_call: -; j_call: TRBJ1-2
cdr3_aa: CASSLTLYNEQFF; cdr3_nt: TGTGCCAGCAGCTTAACTCTTTACAATGAGCAGTTCTTC; v_call: TRBV7-3; clone_size: once; d_call: -; j_call: TRBJ2-1
cdr3_aa: CASSQDPGQGNEKLFF; cdr3_nt: TGCGCCAGCAGCCAAGATCCGGGACAGGGAAATGAAAAACTGTTTTTT; v_call: TRBV4-1; clone_size: -; d_call: TRBD1; j_call: TRBJ1-4
cdr3_aa: CASSIPRGPLDQPQHF; cdr3_nt: TGTGCCAGTAGTATACCCAGGGGGCCGTTGGATCAGCCCCAGCATTTT; v_call: TRBV19; clone_size: -; d_call: TRBD1; j_call: TRBJ1-5
cdr3_aa: CASSFSNEQFF; cdr3_nt: TGTGCCAGCAGTTTTAGCAATGAGCAGTTCTTC; v_call: TRBV12-3/TRBV12-4; clone_size: -; d_call: -; j_call: TRBJ2-1
cdr3_aa: CASSIATGRETQYF; cdr3_nt: TGTGCCAGTAGTATAGCGACAGGGAGGGAGACCCAGTACTTC; v_call: TRBV19; clone_size: -; d_call: -; j_call: TRBJ2-5
cdr3_aa: CAGYRESGNTIYF; cdr3_nt: TGTGCCGGATACAGGGAATCTGGAAACACCATATATTTT; v_call: TRBV30; clone_size: -; d_call: -; j_call: TRBJ1-3
cdr3_aa: CAIKETGGYEKLFF; cdr3_nt: TGTGCCATCAAGGAGACAGGGGGCTATGAAAAACTGTTTTTT; v_call: TRBV10-3; clone_size: few; d_call: TRBD1; j_call: TRBJ1-4
cdr3_aa: CASSQGLVGVGQTTGELFF; cdr3_nt: TGCGCCAGCAGCCAAGGGCTGGTCGGAGTAGGTCAGACCACCGGGGAGCTGTTTTTT; v_call: TRBV4-3; clone_size: -; d_call: -; j_call: TRBJ2-2
cdr3_aa: CASSSRGGNEQFF; cdr3_nt: TGTGCCAGCAGCTCCCGCGGGGGTAATGAGCAGTTCTTC; v_call: TRBV11-3; clone_size: -; d_call: TRBD2; j_call: TRBJ2-1
cdr3_aa: CASSTPGGRNQPQHF; cdr3_nt: TGTGCCAGTAGTACCCCTGGAGGGAGAAATCAGCCCCAGCATTTT; v_call: TRBV19; clone_size: -; d_call: -; j_call: TRBJ1-5
cdr3_aa: CASSLGTGGSYEQYF; cdr3_nt: TGTGCCAGCAGCCTCGGAACAGGGGGATCCTACGAGCAGTACTTC; v_call: TRBV11-3; clone_size: -; d_call: TRBD1; j_call: TRBJ2-7
cdr3_aa: CASTNPRSSYNSPLHF; cdr3_nt: TGTGCCAGCACCAACCCCCGGAGCTCCTATAATTCACCCCTCCACTTT; v_call: TRBV27; clone_size: -; d_call: -; j_call: TRBJ1-6
cdr3_aa: CASSLATGGSSPLHF; cdr3_nt: TGTGCCAGCAGCTTAGCCACCGGGGGTAGTTCACCCCTCCACTTT; v_call: TRBV7-8; clone_size: -; d_call: -; j_call: TRBJ1-6
cdr3_aa: CASRDSRSSGNTIYF; cdr3_nt: TGTGCCAGCAGGGACAGCCGTTCCTCTGGAAACACCATATATTTT; v_call: TRBV6-5; clone_size: -; d_call: -; j_call: TRBJ1-3
cdr3_aa: CASSLYGQGGPNQPQHF; cdr3_nt: TGTGCCTCGAGCCTATACGGACAGGGGGGTCCCAATCAGCCCCAGCATTTT; v_call: TRBV30; clone_size: -; d_call: TRBD1; j_call: TRBJ1-5
cdr3_aa: CASSTQGLRGTQYF; cdr3_nt: TGTGCCAGCAGTACCCAGGGACTCCGTGGTACGCAGTATTTT; v_call: TRBV28; clone_size: -; d_call: -; j_call: TRBJ2-3
cdr3_aa: CSVPAWGVRETQYF; cdr3_nt: TGCAGCGTGCCCGCTTGGGGGGTGAGAGAGACCCAGTACTTC; v_call: TRBV29-1; clone_size: -; d_call: -; j_call: TRBJ2-5
cdr3_aa: CASSPPGTGGTGELFF; cdr3_nt: TGTGCCAGCAGCCCCCCCGGGACAGGGGGCACCGGGGAGCTGTTTTTT; v_call: TRBV3-1/TRBV3-2; clone_size: -; d_call: TRBD1; j_call: TRBJ2-2
cdr3_aa: CASSFPRGSSYNSPLHF; cdr3_nt: TGTGCCAGTAGTTTTCCCAGGGGGAGCTCCTATAATTCACCCCTCCACTTT; v_call: TRBV19; clone_size: -; d_call: TRBD1; j_call: TRBJ1-6
cdr3_aa: CASSVGWGGSPLHF; cdr3_nt: TGTGCCAGCAGCGTGGGGTGGGGCGGATCACCCCTCCACTTT; v_call: TRBV9; clone_size: -; d_call: -; j_call: TRBJ1-6
cdr3_aa: CASTRLAGLLLSGETQYF; cdr3_nt: TGTGCCAGCACCCGACTAGCGGGGCTCTTACTAAGTGGAGAGACCCAGTACTTC; v_call: TRBV7-8; clone_size: -; d_call: TRBD2; j_call: TRBJ2-5
cdr3_aa: CASSPPTSGVYGYTF; cdr3_nt: TGTGCCAGCTCACCACCGACATCGGGGGTCTATGGCTACACCTTC; v_call: TRBV18; clone_size: -; d_call: -; j_call: TRBJ1-2
cdr3_aa: CATSLWNTEAFF; cdr3_nt: TGTGCCACCAGCCTGTGGAACACTGAAGCTTTCTTT; v_call: TRBV7-2; clone_size: -; d_call: -; j_call: TRBJ1-1
cdr3_aa: CASSLVGDGVYNSPLHF; cdr3_nt: TGTGCCAGCAGTTTGGTCGGGGATGGGGTCTATAATTCACCCCTCCACTTT; v_call: TRBV27; clone_size: -; d_call: -; j_call: TRBJ1-6
cdr3_aa: CASSQRVATGELFF; cdr3_nt: TGTGCCAGCAGCCAGAGGGTGGCCACCGGGGAGCTGTTTTTT; v_call: TRBV7-9; clone_size: few; d_call: -; j_call: TRBJ2-2
cdr3_aa: CASSQSWTGGYGYTF; cdr3_nt: TGTGCCAGCAGCCAATCTTGGACAGGGGGCTATGGCTACACCTTC; v_call: TRBV3-1/TRBV3-2; clone_size: -; d_call: TRBD1; j_call: TRBJ1-2